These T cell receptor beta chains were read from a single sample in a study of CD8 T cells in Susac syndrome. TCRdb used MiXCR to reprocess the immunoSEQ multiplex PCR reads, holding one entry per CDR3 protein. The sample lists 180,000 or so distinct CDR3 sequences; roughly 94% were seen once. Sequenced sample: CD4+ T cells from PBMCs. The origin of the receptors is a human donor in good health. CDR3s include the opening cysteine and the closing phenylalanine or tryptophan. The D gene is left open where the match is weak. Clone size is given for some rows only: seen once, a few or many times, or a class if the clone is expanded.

cdr3_aa: CSASNAGRQYF
cdr3_nt: TGCAGTGCTAGCAACGCGGGACGCCAGTACTTC
d_call: .
j_call: TRBJ2-7
clone_size: .
v_call: TRBV20-1

cdr3_aa: CASSVGASNEQFF
cdr3_nt: TGTGCCAGCAGCGTCGGGGCCTCCAATGAGCAGTTCTTC
d_call: .
j_call: TRBJ2-1
clone_size: .
v_call: TRBV3-1

cdr3_aa: CSVEQDRGGAFF
cdr3_nt: TGCAGCGTCGAACAGGACCGCGGTGGAGCTTTCTTT
d_call: .
j_call: TRBJ1-1
clone_size: once
v_call: TRBV29-1

cdr3_aa: CASSMDRDPRKYNEQFF
cdr3_nt: TGTGCCAGTAGTATGGACAGGGATCCCCGTAAATACAATGAGCAGTTCTTC
d_call: TRBD1
j_call: TRBJ2-1
clone_size: .
v_call: TRBV19

cdr3_aa: CATSDTGAGDIYGYTF
cdr3_nt: TGTGCCACCAGTGATACGGGCGCAGGGGACATCTATGGCTACACCTTC
d_call: .
j_call: TRBJ1-2
clone_size: .
v_call: TRBV24-1

cdr3_aa: CACDRGENTEAFF
cdr3_nt: TGTGCCTGCGATAGGGGAGAGAACACTGAAGCTTTCTTT
d_call: .
j_call: TRBJ1-1
clone_size: .
v_call: TRBV30

cdr3_aa: CAWSGVFNQPQHF
cdr3_nt: TGTGCCTGGAGTGGCGTGTTCAATCAGCCCCAGCATTTT
d_call: .
j_call: TRBJ1-5
clone_size: .
v_call: TRBV30

cdr3_aa: CASSSRSAANTQYF
cdr3_nt: TGTGCCAGCAGCTCGAGATCCGCTGCGAATACGCAGTATTTT
d_call: .
j_call: TRBJ2-3
clone_size: .
v_call: TRBV7-2

cdr3_aa: CASSLGLIAKNIQYF
cdr3_nt: TGTGCCAGCAGCCTAGGGCTCATAGCCAAAAACATTCAGTACTTC
d_call: .
j_call: TRBJ2-4
clone_size: .
v_call: TRBV12-3/TRBV12-4

cdr3_aa: CASSYPGLYEQYF
cdr3_nt: TGTGCCAGCAGTTACCCGGGGTTATACGAGCAGTACTTC
d_call: .
j_call: TRBJ2-7
clone_size: .
v_call: TRBV6-5

cdr3_aa: CASSLADGIHGYTF
cdr3_nt: TGTGCCAGCAGTTTAGCGGACGGAATCCATGGCTACACCTTC
d_call: .
j_call: TRBJ1-2
clone_size: .
v_call: TRBV12-3/TRBV12-4

cdr3_aa: CSATGTSVYEQYF
cdr3_nt: TGCAGTGCCACCGGGACTAGCGTCTACGAGCAGTACTTC
d_call: TRBD2
j_call: TRBJ2-7
clone_size: .
v_call: TRBV20-1

cdr3_aa: CSASSGSGNEQFF
cdr3_nt: TGCAGTGCTAGCAGCGGGAGTGGGAATGAGCAGTTCTTC
d_call: TRBD2
j_call: TRBJ2-1
clone_size: .
v_call: TRBV20-1

cdr3_aa: CASSLSSGRVEGYEQFF
cdr3_nt: TGTGCCAGCAGTTTATCGAGCGGGAGAGTCGAAGGCTATGAGCAGTTCTTC
d_call: TRBD2
j_call: TRBJ2-1
clone_size: .
v_call: TRBV27

cdr3_aa: CAWSVGEPGELFF
cdr3_nt: TGTGCCTGGAGTGTAGGGGAACCCGGGGAGCTGTTTTTT
d_call: .
j_call: TRBJ2-2
clone_size: .
v_call: TRBV30

cdr3_aa: CASSQDWEIGFSEQFF
cdr3_nt: TGTGCCAGCAGCCAAGATTGGGAAATAGGATTTAGTGAGCAGTTCTTC
d_call: .
j_call: TRBJ2-1
clone_size: .
v_call: TRBV3-1

cdr3_aa: CASRNPGVGNPEAFF
cdr3_nt: TGTGCCAGCAGAAATCCAGGGGTGGGAAACCCTGAAGCTTTCTTT
d_call: .
j_call: TRBJ1-1
clone_size: once
v_call: TRBV28

cdr3_aa: CSARANTEAFF
cdr3_nt: TGCAGTGCAAGAGCGAACACTGAAGCTTTCTTT
d_call: .
j_call: TRBJ1-1
clone_size: .
v_call: TRBV20-1

cdr3_aa: CARNTGLWEKLFF
cdr3_nt: TGTGCCAGAAACACAGGGCTGTGGGAAAAACTGTTTTTT
d_call: .
j_call: TRBJ1-4
clone_size: .
v_call: TRBV7-9

cdr3_aa: CSVADREESYGYTF
cdr3_nt: TGCAGCGTCGCGGACAGGGAGGAATCCTATGGCTACACCTTC
d_call: TRBD1
j_call: TRBJ1-2
clone_size: .
v_call: TRBV29-1

cdr3_aa: CSASVRNTEAFF
cdr3_nt: TGCAGTGCTAGCGTCCGTAACACTGAAGCTTTCTTT
d_call: .
j_call: TRBJ1-1
clone_size: .
v_call: TRBV20-1

cdr3_aa: CSVEKTDRGTQYF
cdr3_nt: TGCAGCGTTGAAAAGACAGATAGGGGTACGCAGTATTTT
d_call: .
j_call: TRBJ2-3
clone_size: .
v_call: TRBV29-1

cdr3_aa: CASIRGIGEKLFF
cdr3_nt: TGTGCCAGCATACGCGGTATTGGAGAAAAACTGTTTTTT
d_call: .
j_call: TRBJ1-4
clone_size: .
v_call: TRBV2

cdr3_aa: CASSLRAGGSVEQFF
cdr3_nt: TGTGCCAGCAGCTTGCGAGCGGGAGGGTCGGTTGAGCAGTTCTTC
d_call: TRBD2
j_call: TRBJ2-1
clone_size: .
v_call: TRBV5-4

cdr3_aa: CASSQATGEWQYF
cdr3_nt: TGCGCCAGCAGCCAAGCGACAGGGGAGTGGCAGTACTTC
d_call: TRBD1
j_call: TRBJ2-7
clone_size: .
v_call: TRBV4-1

cdr3_aa: CATSEGTGGNQPQHF
cdr3_nt: TGTGCCACCAGTGAAGGGACAGGGGGCAATCAGCCCCAGCATTTT
d_call: TRBD1
j_call: TRBJ1-5
clone_size: .
v_call: TRBV24-1

cdr3_aa: CSARTGLRFNEQFF
cdr3_nt: TGCAGTGCTCGGACGGGACTTAGATTCAATGAGCAGTTCTTC
d_call: .
j_call: TRBJ2-1
clone_size: .
v_call: TRBV20-1

cdr3_aa: CSASGAPYEQYF
cdr3_nt: TGCAGTGCTAGCGGGGCCCCCTACGAGCAGTACTTC
d_call: .
j_call: TRBJ2-7
clone_size: .
v_call: TRBV20-1

cdr3_aa: CASSPNQNTEAFF
cdr3_nt: TGTGCCAGCTCACCAAATCAGAACACTGAAGCTTTCTTT
d_call: .
j_call: TRBJ1-1
clone_size: once
v_call: TRBV18

cdr3_aa: CASSPRAGTPREETQYF
cdr3_nt: TGTGCCAGCAGCCCAAGGGCCGGGACCCCGAGGGAGGAGACCCAGTACTTC
d_call: .
j_call: TRBJ2-5
clone_size: .
v_call: TRBV7-9

cdr3_aa: CASSSVSGANVLTF
cdr3_nt: TGTGCCAGCAGTTCTGTTTCTGGGGCCAACGTCCTGACTTTC
d_call: .
j_call: TRBJ2-6
clone_size: .
v_call: TRBV27

cdr3_aa: CASSKSGRKSTDTQYF
cdr3_nt: TGTGCCAGCAGCAAAAGCGGGAGGAAGAGCACAGATACGCAGTATTTT
d_call: .
j_call: TRBJ2-3
clone_size: .
v_call: TRBV21-1

cdr3_aa: CSARDAELATGWEETQYF
cdr3_nt: TGCAGTGCTAGAGATGCAGAGTTGGCCACAGGGTGGGAAGAGACCCAGTACTTC
d_call: .
j_call: TRBJ2-5
clone_size: .
v_call: TRBV20-1

cdr3_aa: CAWTSGARQQYF
cdr3_nt: TGTGCCTGGACTAGCGGAGCCAGGCAGCAGTACTTC
d_call: TRBD2
j_call: TRBJ2-7
clone_size: .
v_call: TRBV30

cdr3_aa: CSARAPISNEQYF
cdr3_nt: TGCAGTGCTAGAGCCCCCATATCGAACGAGCAGTACTTC
d_call: .
j_call: TRBJ2-7
clone_size: .
v_call: TRBV20-1

cdr3_aa: CSASYRGYGYTF
cdr3_nt: TGCAGTGCTAGTTACAGGGGTTATGGCTACACCTTC
d_call: TRBD1
j_call: TRBJ1-2
clone_size: few
v_call: TRBV20-1